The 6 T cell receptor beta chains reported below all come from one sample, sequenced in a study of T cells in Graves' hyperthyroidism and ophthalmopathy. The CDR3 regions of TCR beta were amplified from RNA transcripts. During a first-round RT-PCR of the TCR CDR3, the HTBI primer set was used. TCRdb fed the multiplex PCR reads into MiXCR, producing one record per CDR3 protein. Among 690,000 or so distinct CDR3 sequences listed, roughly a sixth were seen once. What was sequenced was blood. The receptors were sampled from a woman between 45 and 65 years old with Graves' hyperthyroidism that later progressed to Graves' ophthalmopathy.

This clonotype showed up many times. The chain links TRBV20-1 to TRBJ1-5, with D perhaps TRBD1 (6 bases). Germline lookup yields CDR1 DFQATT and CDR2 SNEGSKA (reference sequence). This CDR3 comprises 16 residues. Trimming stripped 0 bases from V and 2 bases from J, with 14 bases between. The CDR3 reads CSAREAIGGGNQPQHF. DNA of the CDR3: TGCAGTGCTAGAGAGGCGATAGGGGGTGGCAATCAGCCCCAGCATTTT.

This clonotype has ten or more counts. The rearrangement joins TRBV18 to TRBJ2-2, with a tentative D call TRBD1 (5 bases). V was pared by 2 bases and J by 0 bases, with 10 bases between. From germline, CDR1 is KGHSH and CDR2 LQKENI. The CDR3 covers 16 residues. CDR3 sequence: CASSPTTASNTGELFF. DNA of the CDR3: TGTGCCAGCTCACCAACGACAGCTTCGAACACCGGGGAGCTGTTTTTT.

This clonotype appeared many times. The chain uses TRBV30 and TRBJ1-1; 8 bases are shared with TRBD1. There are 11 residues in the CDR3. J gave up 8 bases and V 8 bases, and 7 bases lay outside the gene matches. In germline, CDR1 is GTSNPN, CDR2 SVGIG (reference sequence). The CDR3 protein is CARTRDREAFF. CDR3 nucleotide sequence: TGTGCCCGAACTCGGGACAGGGAAGCTTTCTTT.

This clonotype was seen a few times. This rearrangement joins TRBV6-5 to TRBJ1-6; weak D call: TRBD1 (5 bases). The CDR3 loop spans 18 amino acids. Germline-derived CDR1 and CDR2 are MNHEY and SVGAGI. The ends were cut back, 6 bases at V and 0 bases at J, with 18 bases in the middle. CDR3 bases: TGTGCCAGCAGCCGGGACGTAGGCCTGAGCTCCTATAATTCACCCCTCCACTTT. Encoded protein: CASSRDVGLSSYNSPLHF.

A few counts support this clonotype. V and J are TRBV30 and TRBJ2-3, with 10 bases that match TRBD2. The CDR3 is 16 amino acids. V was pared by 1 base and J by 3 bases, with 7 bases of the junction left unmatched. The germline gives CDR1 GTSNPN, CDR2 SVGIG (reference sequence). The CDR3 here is CAWSARLAGGTDTQYF. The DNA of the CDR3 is TGTGCCTGGAGTGCCCGCTTAGCGGGGGGAACAGATACGCAGTATTTT.

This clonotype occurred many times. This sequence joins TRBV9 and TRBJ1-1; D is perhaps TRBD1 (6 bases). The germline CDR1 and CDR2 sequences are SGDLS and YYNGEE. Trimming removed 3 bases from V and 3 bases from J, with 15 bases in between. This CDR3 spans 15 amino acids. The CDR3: CASSEEGGTYTEAFF. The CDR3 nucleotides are TGTGCCAGCAGCGAGGAGGGGGGCACGTACACTGAAGCTTTCTTT. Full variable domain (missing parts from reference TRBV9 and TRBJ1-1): DSGVTQTPKHLITATGQRVTLRCSPRSGDLSVYWYQQSLDQGLQFLIQYYNGEERAKGNILERFSAQQFPDLHSELNLSSLELGDSALYFCASSEEGGTYTEAFFGQGTRLTVV.